This T cell receptor beta chain is from a study of T cell responses to AZD1222 COVID-19 vaccine. General study findings and limits: Reportedly, close to half of spike-specific TCRs are directed against unmutated variant regions.

In the case of this clone: Antigen specificity is unknown.

Germline assignment: CDR1 SEHNR and CDR2 FQNEAQ (reference sequence). The CDR3 is 15 amino acids. V dropped 1 base and J dropped 5 bases, with 12 bases sitting between them. The protocol was immunoSEQ multiplex PCR, while the TCRdb copy is restricted to in-frame clones and leaves out a portion. The table includes roughly 140,000 clones, more than 75% detected once. Second-dose intervals near 4 or 12 weeks were combined. The origin of this receptor is an adult who received the AZD1222 COVID-19 vaccine. The chain combines TRBV7-9 with TRBJ2-1; possibly TRBD2 for D (6 bases). This specimen was peripheral blood, taken 28 days after the second AZD1222 dose. CDR3 in amino acids: CASSLVWGGNNEQFF. The CDR3 nucleotides read TGTGCCAGCAGCTTAGTCTGGGGAGGCAACAATGAGCAGTTCTTC.